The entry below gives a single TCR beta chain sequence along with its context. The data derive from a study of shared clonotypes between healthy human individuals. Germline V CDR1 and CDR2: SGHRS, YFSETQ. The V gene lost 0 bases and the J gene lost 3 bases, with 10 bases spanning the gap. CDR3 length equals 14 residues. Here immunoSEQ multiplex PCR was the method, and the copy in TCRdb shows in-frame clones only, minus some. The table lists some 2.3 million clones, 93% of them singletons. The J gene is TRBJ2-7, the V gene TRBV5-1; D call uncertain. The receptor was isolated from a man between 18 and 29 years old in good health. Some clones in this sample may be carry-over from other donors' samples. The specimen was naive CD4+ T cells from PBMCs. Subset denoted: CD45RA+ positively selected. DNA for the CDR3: TGCGCCAGCAGCTTGGATACGTTTGGCTACGAGCAGTACTTC. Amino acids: CASSLDTFGYEQYF.